This T cell receptor (beta chain) was recorded in a study of blood T cell repertoires in COVID-19. Study overall: Samples representing acute and convalescent COVID-19 were sourced from the United States, Italy and Spain. From T cells, B-cell-depleted T cells, or PBMCs came the material, which was cDNA or gDNA.

Trimming took 4 bases from V and 0 from J, leaving 9 bases between them. Germline V gene lookup returns CDR1 WNHNN and CDR2 SYGVQD (reference sequence). This CDR3 spans 14 amino acids. The authors' processing: The assay estimated nucleated cells by amplifying reference gene primers. Clones were sequenced by immunoSEQ multiplex PCR, and TCRdb holds only the in-frame ones, with some missing. That table is the source of V, J and clone size, and D and trimming were worked out from the DNA. The sample carries approximately 290,000 clones, around 88% recorded once. The clonotype originates from a man aged 30 to 45 with acute or convalescent COVID-19. Sample: peripheral blood. The chain carries TRBV10-1 and TRBJ1-1; possible D gene TRBD1, 5 bases. In nucleotides, the CDR3 is TGCGCCAGCAGTGGGAACAGGCTGAACACTGAAGCTTTCTTT. The encoded protein is CASSGNRLNTEAFF.